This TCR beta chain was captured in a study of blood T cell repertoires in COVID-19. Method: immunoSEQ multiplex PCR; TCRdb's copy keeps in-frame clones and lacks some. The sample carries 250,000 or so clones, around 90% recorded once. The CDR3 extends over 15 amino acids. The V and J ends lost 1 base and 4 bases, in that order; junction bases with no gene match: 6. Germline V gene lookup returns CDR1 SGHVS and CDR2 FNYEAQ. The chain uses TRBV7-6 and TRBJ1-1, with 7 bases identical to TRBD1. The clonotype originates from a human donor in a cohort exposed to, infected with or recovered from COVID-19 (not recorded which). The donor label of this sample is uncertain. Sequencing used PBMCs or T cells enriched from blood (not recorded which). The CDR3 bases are TGTGCCAGCAGCTTAGTGGAGGGGGCGCCCACTGAAGCTTTCTTT. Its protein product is CASSLVEGAPTEAFF.